This TCR beta chain was found in a study of breast tumors, draining lymph nodes, adjacent tissues. The lymph nodes were axillary draining lymph nodes from breast cancer patients. This clonotype was counted at least ten times. Via MiXCR, TCRdb re-called the multiplex PCR reads, giving one row per CDR3 protein. The data contain roughly 120,000 distinct CDR3 sequences, less than 20% of them seen just once; the ten biggest clones take up approximately 3.5%. Trimming left V 6 bases short and J 1 base short, with 12 bases between. The CDR3 length is 14 residues. This receptor was obtained from a female donor with breast cancer. Some clones in this sample may be carry-over from other donors' samples. Sequencing used axillary lymph node tissue. The chain combines TRBV12-3 or TRBV12-4 with TRBJ1-2, with a weak D call TRBD1 (6 bases). This chain's CDR3 is CASRPTGDNYGYTF. The CDR3 coding sequence is TGTGCCAGCAGACCGACAGGAGATAACTATGGCTACACCTTC.